These T cell receptor beta chains were read from a single sample in a study of T cell clonotyping in hematopoietic cell transplantation. Some clones are missing from TCRdb's copy, which holds only in-frame ones; the method was immunoSEQ multiplex PCR. The table lists some 45,000 clones, roughly 80% of them singletons, with over 4% in the top ten. Source: peripheral blood mononuclear cells, taken before stem cell transplant. Receptor source: a man between 60 and 75 years old with myelodysplastic syndrome. Some clones in this sample may be carry-over from other donors' samples. CDR3s include the opening cysteine and the closing phenylalanine or tryptophan. The order of the fields is J gene, clone size, V gene, D gene, CDR3 protein, CDR3 DNA. The D gene is left open where the match is weak. The listing skips clone size in some rows; elsewhere it reads once, few, many or a size class.

TRBJ1-6 | . | TRBV28 | TRBD1 | CASSSGTGSSPLHF | TGTGCCAGCAGTTCCGGGACAGGGAGTTCACCCCTCCACTTT
TRBJ2-4 | . | TRBV5-1 | . | CASSLEAQVAKNIQYF | TGCGCCAGCAGCTTGGAGGCACAAGTAGCCAAAAACATTCAGTACTTC
TRBJ2-6 | . | TRBV11-3 | . | CASTPGNSGANVLTF | TGTGCCAGCACCCCGGGGAACTCTGGGGCCAACGTCCTGACTTTC
TRBJ2-3 | . | TRBV20-1 | . | CSARPADTQYF | TGCAGTGCTCGTCCCGCAGATACGCAGTATTTT
TRBJ1-6 | . | TRBV30 | TRBD1 | CAWAPGQGNSPLHF | TGTGCCTGGGCCCCGGGACAGGGGAATTCACCCCTCCACTTT
TRBJ2-1 | . | TRBV9 | TRBD2 | CASRGGDTGGHEQFF | TGTGCCAGCCGCGGGGGGGATACGGGCGGGCATGAGCAGTTCTTC
TRBJ2-7 | . | TRBV6-6 | . | CASRAGTGGSYEQYF | TGTGCCAGCAGGGCCGGGACTGGAGGGTCCTACGAGCAGTACTTC
TRBJ2-2 | . | TRBV27 | . | CASSFRGGDTGELFF | TGTGCCAGCAGTTTTAGAGGGGGGGACACCGGGGAGCTGTTTTTT
TRBJ1-1 | . | TRBV18 | . | CASSPSQTNTEAFF | TGTGCCAGCTCACCAAGCCAGACGAACACTGAAGCTTTCTTT
TRBJ2-2 | . | TRBV5-1 | TRBD1 | CASSLNKDRVRTGELFF | TGCGCCAGCAGCCTTAATAAGGACAGGGTGCGCACCGGGGAGCTGTTTTTT
TRBJ2-3 | . | TRBV29-1 | TRBD2 | CSVSGGEMGTDTQYF | TGCAGCGTTAGCGGGGGAGAAATGGGGACAGATACGCAGTATTTT
TRBJ2-2 | once | TRBV19 | TRBD2 | CASQVREANTGELFF | TGTGCCTCTCAGGTACGGGAGGCGAACACCGGGGAGCTGTTTTTT
TRBJ1-1 | once | TRBV5-1 | . | CASSPITGTNMNTEAFF | TGCGCCAGCAGCCCTATCACAGGCACGAATATGAACACTGAAGCTTTCTTT
TRBJ2-3 | . | TRBV30 | . | CAWSVGGATDTQYF | TGTGCCTGGAGTGTAGGGGGGGCCACAGATACGCAGTATTTT
TRBJ2-5 | . | TRBV7-6 | TRBD1 | CASSPKDRGQETQYF | TGTGCCAGCAGCCCTAAGGACAGGGGTCAAGAGACCCAGTACTTC
TRBJ1-1 | . | TRBV7-9 | . | CAIKLNFSNTEAFF | TGTGCCATCAAGCTTAACTTTTCGAACACTGAAGCTTTCTTT
TRBJ1-2 | . | TRBV5-1 | . | CASSLEWASYGYTF | TGCGCCAGCAGCTTGGAGTGGGCCAGCTATGGCTACACCTTC
TRBJ1-2 | . | TRBV9 | TRBD1 | CASSESRDRDPLYGYTF | TGTGCCAGCAGCGAATCCCGGGACAGGGACCCCCTCTATGGCTACACCTTC
TRBJ2-1 | . | TRBV7-8 | . | CASSLGQQYSYNEQFF | TGTGCCAGCAGCTTAGGTCAGCAATACTCCTACAATGAGCAGTTCTTC
TRBJ2-7 | . | TRBV19 | TRBD1 | CASSPGTGGWGQYF | TGTGCCAGTTCCCCCGGGACAGGGGGGTGGGGGCAGTACTTC
TRBJ2-2 | few | TRBV7-7 | . | CASSPGLRGTGELFF | TGTGCTAGCAGCCCCGGACTCCGGGGCACCGGGGAGCTGTTTTTT
TRBJ2-1 | . | TRBV5-4 | TRBD1 | CASSLGTGGLNEQFF | TGTGCCAGCAGCTTGGGGACAGGGGGCCTCAATGAGCAGTTCTTC